Shown below are 2 T cell receptor beta chains from a single sample sequenced in a study of T cell responses to AZD1222 COVID-19 vaccine (dated by TCRdb to the early 2020s). In light of the paper, this sample's time point label describes: baseline before first vaccination. The library was produced with the immunoSEQ multiplex PCR assay. This is the immuneACCESS table as TCRdb keeps it, with only in-frame sequences that have V and J called. A part of the clones is gone; compared with another copy, unresolved V genes explain less than half, and the rest is unexplained. Recorded for this sample are about 140,000 clones; around 92% of them occurred a single time. 2.5% to 3.5% of the sample comes from the top ten. The sequenced sample was peripheral blood, obtained on day 0 of AZD1222 vaccination. Receptor source: an adult in good health.

J is TRBJ2-2 and V is TRBV5-4; D possibly corresponds to TRBD1 (8 bases). Looked up from germline, CDR1 is SGHNT and CDR2 is YYREEE (reference sequence). The CDR3 extends over 14 amino acids. V lost 3 bases, J lost 6 bases, and 12 bases lay in between. CDR3 protein: CASSSTGGAGELFF. CDR3 nucleotide sequence: TGTGCCAGCAGCTCAACAGGGGGGGCCGGGGAGCTGTTTTTT.

This chain joins TRBV19 and TRBJ2-3, with TRBD2 matching over 7 bases. This CDR3 spans 16 amino acids. Germline V gene sequence: CDR1 LNHDA, CDR2 SQIVND (reference sequence). The V segment lost 5 bases and the J segment 1 base; nucleotides outside the gene matches: 9. CDR3 nucleotides: TGTGCCAGTAGTGCCCCAAGGGCGGGGGGCACAGATACGCAGTATTTT. Its protein is CASSAPRAGGTDTQYF.